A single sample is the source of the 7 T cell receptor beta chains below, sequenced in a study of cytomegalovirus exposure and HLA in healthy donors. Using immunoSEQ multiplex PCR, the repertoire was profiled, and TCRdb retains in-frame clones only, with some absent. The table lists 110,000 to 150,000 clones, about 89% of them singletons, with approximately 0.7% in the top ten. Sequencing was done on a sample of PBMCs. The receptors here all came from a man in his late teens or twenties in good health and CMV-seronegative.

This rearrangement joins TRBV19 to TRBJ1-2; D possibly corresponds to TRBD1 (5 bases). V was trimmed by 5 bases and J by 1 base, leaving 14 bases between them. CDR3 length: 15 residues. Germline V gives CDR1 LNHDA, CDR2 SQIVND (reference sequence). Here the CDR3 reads CASSVTDQFNYGYTF. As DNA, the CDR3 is TGTGCCAGTAGTGTGACAGATCAATTTAACTATGGCTACACCTTC.

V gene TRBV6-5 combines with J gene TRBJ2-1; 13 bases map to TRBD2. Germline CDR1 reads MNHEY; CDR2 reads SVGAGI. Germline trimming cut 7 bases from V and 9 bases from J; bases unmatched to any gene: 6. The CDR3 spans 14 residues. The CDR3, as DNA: TGTGCCAGCACCGGACTAGCGGGGGAAAGTGAGCAGTTCTTC. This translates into CASTGLAGESEQFF.

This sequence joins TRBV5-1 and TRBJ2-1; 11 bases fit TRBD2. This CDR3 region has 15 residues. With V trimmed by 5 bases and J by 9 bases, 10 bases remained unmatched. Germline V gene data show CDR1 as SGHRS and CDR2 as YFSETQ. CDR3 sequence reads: CASSLAGGLHVEQFF. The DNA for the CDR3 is TGCGCCAGCAGTTTAGCGGGGGGGCTTCATGTTGAGCAGTTCTTC. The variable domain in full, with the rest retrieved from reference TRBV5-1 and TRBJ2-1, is KAGVTQTPRYLIKTRGQQVTLSCSPISGHRSVSWYQQTPGQGLQFLFEYFSETQRNKGNFPGRFSGRQFSNSRSEMNVSTLELGDSALYLCASSLAGGLHVEQFFGPGTRLTVL.

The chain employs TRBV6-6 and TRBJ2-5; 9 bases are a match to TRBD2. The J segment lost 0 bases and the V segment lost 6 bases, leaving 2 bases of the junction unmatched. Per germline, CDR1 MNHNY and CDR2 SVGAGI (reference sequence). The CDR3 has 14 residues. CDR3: CASRPSGNQETQYF. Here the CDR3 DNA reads TGTGCCAGCAGACCTAGCGGGAACCAAGAGACCCAGTACTTC.

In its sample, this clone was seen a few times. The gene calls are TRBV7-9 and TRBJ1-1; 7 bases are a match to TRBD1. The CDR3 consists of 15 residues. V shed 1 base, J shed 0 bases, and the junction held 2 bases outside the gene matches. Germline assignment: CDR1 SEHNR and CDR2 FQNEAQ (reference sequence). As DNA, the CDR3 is TGTGCCAGCAGCTTAGAGACAGGGATGAACACTGAAGCTTTCTTT. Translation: CASSLETGMNTEAFF. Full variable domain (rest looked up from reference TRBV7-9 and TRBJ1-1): DTGVSQNPRHKITKRGQNVTFRCDPISEHNRLYWYRQTLGQGPEFLTYFQNEAQLEKSRLLSDRFSAERPKGSFSTLEIQRTEQGDSAMYLCASSLETGMNTEAFFGQGTRLTVV.

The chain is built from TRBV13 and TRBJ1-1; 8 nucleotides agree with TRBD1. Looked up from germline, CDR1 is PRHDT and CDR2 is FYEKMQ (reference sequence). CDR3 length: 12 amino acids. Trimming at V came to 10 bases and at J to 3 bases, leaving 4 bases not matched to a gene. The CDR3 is CATTGGDTEAFF. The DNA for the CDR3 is TGTGCCACAACAGGGGGGGACACTGAAGCTTTCTTT.

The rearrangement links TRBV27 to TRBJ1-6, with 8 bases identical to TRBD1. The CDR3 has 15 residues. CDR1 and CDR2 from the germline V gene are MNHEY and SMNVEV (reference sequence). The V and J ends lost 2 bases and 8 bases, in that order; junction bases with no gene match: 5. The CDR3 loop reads CASSLAATGDSPLHF. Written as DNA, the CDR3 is TGTGCCAGCAGTTTAGCAGCGACAGGGGATTCACCCCTCCACTTT.